This TCR beta chain was obtained from a study of kidney transplant recipient with SARS-CoV-2 infection. This clonotype occurred many times. The V end was cut by 4 bases, the J end by 6 bases, with 16 bases between. The CDR3 is 16 residues long. Germline V lookup: CDR1 MNHEY, CDR2 SVGAGI. MiXCR was run by TCRdb on the reads, yielding one entry per CDR3 protein. This repertoire shows roughly 230,000 distinct CDR3 sequences, more than 25% found once; its top ten account for 6% to 8.5%. The receptor was derived from a male patient in his 30s who had COVID-19 and was a kidney transplant recipient. Some T cells may originate from the graft donor. The genes are TRBV6-5 and TRBJ1-6; no clear D. The source material was a blood sample, sampled at baseline and between days 110 and 120 from a kidney transplant recipient. In DNA form, the CDR3 reads TGTGCCAGCAGTTCCAACCCCTTCGTACTTAATTCACCCCTCCACTTT. Residues: CASSSNPFVLNSPLHF.